These T cell receptor beta chains were read from a single sample in a study of identical twins. TCRdb independently ran MiXCR on the 5' RACE reads; one entry per CDR3 protein. Of approximately 190,000 distinct CDR3 sequences listed, about a sixth are singletons. The same sample was also studied in work on T cells expressing NK-cell markers.

The material sequenced was CD8+ T cells sorted from blood. Receptors were obtained from a woman younger than 35 in good health. The CDR3 runs from the conserved cysteine through the conserved F or W. The D gene is left open where the match is weak. Only some rows state a clone size, as once, few, many or a class for expanded clones.

CDR3 DNA: TGTGCCAGCAGGGAGGGATTGAGTGACAATGAGCAGTTCTTC; CDR3 protein: CASREGLSDNEQFF; D gene: .; J gene: TRBJ2-1; clone size: .; V gene: TRBV6-1
CDR3 DNA: TGTGCTAGTGGCTTACGCGGGACAGGCCGCACAGATACGCAGTATTTT; CDR3 protein: CASGLRGTGRTDTQYF; D gene: TRBD1; J gene: TRBJ2-3; clone size: .; V gene: TRBV12-5
CDR3 DNA: TGTGCCAGCAGCTTAGTCTTGGGCGATGAGCAGTTCTTC; CDR3 protein: CASSLVLGDEQFF; D gene: .; J gene: TRBJ2-1; clone size: many; V gene: TRBV7-9
CDR3 DNA: TGTGCCAGCAGCTTAAGGTGGGGGGACAATGAGCAGTTCTTC; CDR3 protein: CASSLRWGDNEQFF; D gene: .; J gene: TRBJ2-1; clone size: .; V gene: TRBV7-7
CDR3 DNA: TGCAGTGCTAGAGATCGTTCGACTAGCGGGAGTACTGGGGATACGCAGTATTTT; CDR3 protein: CSARDRSTSGSTGDTQYF; D gene: TRBD2; J gene: TRBJ2-3; clone size: few; V gene: TRBV20-1
CDR3 DNA: TGTGCCAGCAGCTTGAACGAGGTTAGCACAGATACGCAGTATTTT; CDR3 protein: CASSLNEVSTDTQYF; D gene: .; J gene: TRBJ2-3; clone size: few; V gene: TRBV11-2
CDR3 DNA: TGTGCCAGCAGTTTTACAGGTCGTTACGAGCAGTACTTC; CDR3 protein: CASSFTGRYEQYF; D gene: .; J gene: TRBJ2-7; clone size: .; V gene: TRBV27
CDR3 DNA: TGCGCCAGCAGCCACGGACAGGGCGGTACTAATGAAAAACTGTTTTTT; CDR3 protein: CASSHGQGGTNEKLFF; D gene: TRBD1; J gene: TRBJ1-4; clone size: many; V gene: TRBV5-1
CDR3 DNA: TGTGCCAGCAGCTTAGGTCAGGCTGGGGCCAACGTCCTGACTTTC; CDR3 protein: CASSLGQAGANVLTF; D gene: .; J gene: TRBJ2-6; clone size: few; V gene: TRBV7-9
CDR3 DNA: TGTGCCAGCAGTTTACTGGCTAGCGGGGGGGCGGTAGAGACCCAGTACTTC; CDR3 protein: CASSLLASGGAVETQYF; D gene: TRBD2; J gene: TRBJ2-5; clone size: few; V gene: TRBV27
CDR3 DNA: TGCGCCAGCAGCTTGGACAGGGATCGAGTGCGATACAATGAGCAGTTCTTC; CDR3 protein: CASSLDRDRVRYNEQFF; D gene: .; J gene: TRBJ2-1; clone size: few; V gene: TRBV5-1
CDR3 DNA: TGCAGTGCTGAGGGACTAGCGGGAGTGGTGGAGAATGAGCAGTTCTTC; CDR3 protein: CSAEGLAGVVENEQFF; D gene: TRBD2; J gene: TRBJ2-1; clone size: few; V gene: TRBV20-1
CDR3 DNA: TGTGCCAGCAGCTTAGACGCGGGGGCTAGGGGACTAGCAAGCTCCTACAATGAGCAGTTCTTC; CDR3 protein: CASSLDAGARGLASSYNEQFF; D gene: TRBD2; J gene: TRBJ2-1; clone size: few; V gene: TRBV11-1
CDR3 DNA: TGCGCCAGCAGCCACACACTAGCGGGACGCTACGAGCAGTACTTC; CDR3 protein: CASSHTLAGRYEQYF; D gene: TRBD2; J gene: TRBJ2-7; clone size: few; V gene: TRBV4-3
CDR3 DNA: TGTGCCAGCAGCCACACACGGCCGGAAGTAGCCAAAAACATTCAGTACTTC; CDR3 protein: CASSHTRPEVAKNIQYF; D gene: .; J gene: TRBJ2-4; clone size: .; V gene: TRBV12-3/TRBV12-4
CDR3 DNA: TGTGCCAGCAGCTTAGCAGGCCCAGGGATCTCCTACAATGAGCAGTTCTTC; CDR3 protein: CASSLAGPGISYNEQFF; D gene: .; J gene: TRBJ2-1; clone size: medium-sized; V gene: TRBV7-8
CDR3 DNA: TGCAGTGCTACGACTAGCGGGAGTTTCAACAATGAGCAGTTCTTC; CDR3 protein: CSATTSGSFNNEQFF; D gene: TRBD2; J gene: TRBJ2-1; clone size: few; V gene: TRBV20-1
CDR3 DNA: TGCAGTGCTAGAGATCCCTCCACAGATACGCAGTATTTT; CDR3 protein: CSARDPSTDTQYF; D gene: .; J gene: TRBJ2-3; clone size: .; V gene: TRBV20-1
CDR3 DNA: TGTGCCAGCAGCTTCCCCCCCTCAGGGCCAAAACAGGAAGCTTTCTTT; CDR3 protein: CASSFPPSGPKQEAFF; D gene: .; J gene: TRBJ1-1; clone size: few; V gene: TRBV7-3
CDR3 DNA: TGTGCCATCTCATACACCGGGGAGCTGTTTTTT; CDR3 protein: CAISYTGELFF; D gene: .; J gene: TRBJ2-2; clone size: few; V gene: TRBV12-3/TRBV12-4
CDR3 DNA: TGTGCCAGCAGTTACCCGGAGAGTGGCAATGAGCAGTTCTTC; CDR3 protein: CASSYPESGNEQFF; D gene: .; J gene: TRBJ2-1; clone size: few; V gene: TRBV6-2/TRBV6-3
CDR3 DNA: TGTGCCAGCAGTTCAGGCCTCGATTACAATGAGCAGTTCTTC; CDR3 protein: CASSSGLDYNEQFF; D gene: .; J gene: TRBJ2-1; clone size: .; V gene: TRBV11-3
CDR3 DNA: TGTGCCACCAGCAGAGACAGGAGCGAGACCCAGTACTTC; CDR3 protein: CATSRDRSETQYF; D gene: .; J gene: TRBJ2-5; clone size: .; V gene: TRBV15
CDR3 DNA: TGTGCCAGCACGGGGGGCTCACAATACGAGCAGTACTTC; CDR3 protein: CASTGGSQYEQYF; D gene: .; J gene: TRBJ2-7; clone size: few; V gene: TRBV5-8
CDR3 DNA: TGTGCCAGCAGTTTATCTTCGAGCTCCTACAATGAGCAGTTCTTC; CDR3 protein: CASSLSSSSYNEQFF; D gene: .; J gene: TRBJ2-1; clone size: .; V gene: TRBV27
CDR3 DNA: TGTGCCAGCCGGGGGGCCCACACCGGGGAGCTGTTTTTT; CDR3 protein: CASRGAHTGELFF; D gene: .; J gene: TRBJ2-2; clone size: few; V gene: TRBV3-1
CDR3 DNA: TGCAGTGCAATGCAGGGGGGTGGCTACACCTTC; CDR3 protein: CSAMQGGGYTF; D gene: TRBD1; J gene: TRBJ1-2; clone size: many; V gene: TRBV20-1
CDR3 DNA: TGTGCCAGCAGTTTTCTAGCGGGGCAGGGGACCGGGGAGCTGTTTTTT; CDR3 protein: CASSFLAGQGTGELFF; D gene: TRBD2; J gene: TRBJ2-2; clone size: .; V gene: TRBV27
CDR3 DNA: TGTGCCAGCAGGCGGGACCCCCCTCTGCATGGCTACACCTTC; CDR3 protein: CASRRDPPLHGYTF; D gene: .; J gene: TRBJ1-2; clone size: .; V gene: TRBV28
CDR3 DNA: TGTGCAAGTCGCTTAGATATGTTAGCGAGTGGCGATGAGCAGTTCTTC; CDR3 protein: CASRLDMLASGDEQFF; D gene: .; J gene: TRBJ2-1; clone size: once; V gene: TRBV12-2
CDR3 DNA: TGTGCCAGCAGTTTGGGGACTAGCGGGGGTTTGGAGCAGTTCTTC; CDR3 protein: CASSLGTSGGLEQFF; D gene: TRBD2; J gene: TRBJ2-1; clone size: few; V gene: TRBV6-2/TRBV6-3
CDR3 DNA: TGTGCCAGCAGTTACTCGAGTCTAGCGGGATCGGTCTACGAGCAGTACTTC; CDR3 protein: CASSYSSLAGSVYEQYF; D gene: TRBD2; J gene: TRBJ2-7; clone size: .; V gene: TRBV6-5
CDR3 DNA: TGCAGTGCTAGAGATGGCGGGGGGGACAATGAGCAGTTCTTC; CDR3 protein: CSARDGGGDNEQFF; D gene: TRBD2; J gene: TRBJ2-1; clone size: .; V gene: TRBV20-1
CDR3 DNA: TGTGCCAGCAGCTGGGGGACAGGGGCGTACTCCTACGAGCAGTACTTC; CDR3 protein: CASSWGTGAYSYEQYF; D gene: TRBD1; J gene: TRBJ2-7; clone size: few; V gene: TRBV5-6
CDR3 DNA: TGTGCCACCAGTGCCGTGACAGAAGAGACCCAGTACTTC; CDR3 protein: CATSAVTEETQYF; D gene: .; J gene: TRBJ2-5; clone size: .; V gene: TRBV24-1
CDR3 DNA: TGTGCCAGCAGCCCTCGGGGGGAGCGAGCCTCCTACAATGAGCAGTTCTTC; CDR3 protein: CASSPRGERASYNEQFF; D gene: TRBD2; J gene: TRBJ2-1; clone size: few; V gene: TRBV7-7
CDR3 DNA: TGTGCCAGCAGTTTCCTAGCGGGAGCTGGGGCCAACGTCCTGACTTTC; CDR3 protein: CASSFLAGAGANVLTF; D gene: TRBD2; J gene: TRBJ2-6; clone size: .; V gene: TRBV27
CDR3 DNA: TGTGCCAGCAGCCCAGGGGCCGGGTGGTACGAGCAGTACTTC; CDR3 protein: CASSPGAGWYEQYF; D gene: .; J gene: TRBJ2-7; clone size: many; V gene: TRBV12-3/TRBV12-4
CDR3 DNA: TGCAGTGCTCCTATCGCGGGAGTCAAGTTCTTC; CDR3 protein: CSAPIAGVKFF; D gene: TRBD2; J gene: TRBJ2-1; clone size: few; V gene: TRBV20-1
CDR3 DNA: TGTGCTAGCAGCTTAACTAGCGGGCCTTACAATGAGCAGTTCTTC; CDR3 protein: CASSLTSGPYNEQFF; D gene: TRBD2; J gene: TRBJ2-1; clone size: .; V gene: TRBV7-7
CDR3 DNA: TGTGCCAGCAGTTTGGGGGCTAGAAGGAGCACAGATACGCAGTATTTT; CDR3 protein: CASSLGARRSTDTQYF; D gene: .; J gene: TRBJ2-3; clone size: few; V gene: TRBV12-3/TRBV12-4
CDR3 DNA: TGTGCCAGCAGTCCTAGCGGGGGGCCGTACAATGAGCAGTTCTTC; CDR3 protein: CASSPSGGPYNEQFF; D gene: TRBD2; J gene: TRBJ2-1; clone size: many; V gene: TRBV12-3/TRBV12-4
CDR3 DNA: TGCGCCAGCAGCCAAGCCCTAGCGGGAGAAGGTCATGAGCAGTTCTTC; CDR3 protein: CASSQALAGEGHEQFF; D gene: TRBD2; J gene: TRBJ2-1; clone size: medium-sized; V gene: TRBV4-3
CDR3 DNA: TGCGCCAGCAGCCAATTCACTAGCGGGGAAGAGACCCAGTACTTC; CDR3 protein: CASSQFTSGEETQYF; D gene: TRBD2; J gene: TRBJ2-5; clone size: few; V gene: TRBV4-3
CDR3 DNA: TGCAGCGTTGCCACGGGACACCTGAACACTGAAGCTTTCTTT; CDR3 protein: CSVATGHLNTEAFF; D gene: .; J gene: TRBJ1-1; clone size: few; V gene: TRBV29-1
CDR3 DNA: TGTGCCAGCAGCTTAGTAGGTGGGACTAGCAATGAGCAGTTCTTC; CDR3 protein: CASSLVGGTSNEQFF; D gene: TRBD2; J gene: TRBJ2-1; clone size: .; V gene: TRBV7-7
CDR3 DNA: TGCGCCAGCAGCCAAGACGCGGGGACCCGTCGTTTACAAGAGACCCAGTACTTC; CDR3 protein: CASSQDAGTRRLQETQYF; D gene: .; J gene: TRBJ2-5; clone size: .; V gene: TRBV4-1
CDR3 DNA: TGCAGTGCTAGAGCTTCCGGGACAACCTACGAGCAGTACTTC; CDR3 protein: CSARASGTTYEQYF; D gene: .; J gene: TRBJ2-7; clone size: .; V gene: TRBV20-1
CDR3 DNA: TGTGCCCGCGAGGGCTCTGGGGCCAACGTCCTGACTTTC; CDR3 protein: CAREGSGANVLTF; D gene: .; J gene: TRBJ2-6; clone size: .; V gene: TRBV7-9
CDR3 DNA: TGTGCTAGCAGCTTAGGGGACAGGGGGAACTACGAGCAGTACTTC; CDR3 protein: CASSLGDRGNYEQYF; D gene: TRBD1; J gene: TRBJ2-7; clone size: .; V gene: TRBV7-7
CDR3 DNA: TGTGCCAGCAGCACGGATCCGGCTTTCTTT; CDR3 protein: CASSTDPAFF; D gene: .; J gene: TRBJ1-1; clone size: .; V gene: TRBV9
CDR3 DNA: TGCGCCAGCAGCCAAGTAACAGGGATGAGCACAGATACGCAGTATTTT; CDR3 protein: CASSQVTGMSTDTQYF; D gene: .; J gene: TRBJ2-3; clone size: .; V gene: TRBV4-1
CDR3 DNA: TGTGCCAGCAGGTATTCCGGGACGACCACCGGGGAGCTGTTTTTT; CDR3 protein: CASRYSGTTTGELFF; D gene: .; J gene: TRBJ2-2; clone size: few; V gene: TRBV12-3/TRBV12-4
CDR3 DNA: TGTGCCAGCAGTTCCGGGACGGGGGGCTACAATGAGCAGTTCTTC; CDR3 protein: CASSSGTGGYNEQFF; D gene: TRBD2; J gene: TRBJ2-1; clone size: many; V gene: TRBV5-5
CDR3 DNA: TGTGCCAGCAGTTTGGTCGCACAGGGTTGGATGGACCCAAGGGGAGATGGCTACACCTTC; CDR3 protein: CASSLVAQGWMDPRGDGYTF; D gene: .; J gene: TRBJ1-2; clone size: .; V gene: TRBV12-3/TRBV12-4
CDR3 DNA: TGTGCCAGCAGTTACGGACTAGCGGGCCCTTACGAGCAGTACTTC; CDR3 protein: CASSYGLAGPYEQYF; D gene: TRBD2; J gene: TRBJ2-7; clone size: .; V gene: TRBV12-3/TRBV12-4
CDR3 DNA: TGTGCCAGCAGTTTAACCTCGACGGGACGGGGCTATGGCTACACCTTC; CDR3 protein: CASSLTSTGRGYGYTF; D gene: .; J gene: TRBJ1-2; clone size: many; V gene: TRBV12-3/TRBV12-4